This T cell receptor beta chain came from a study of OX40 agonist ivuxolimab in advanced cancers. Some clones are missing from TCRdb's copy, which holds only in-frame ones; the method was immunoSEQ multiplex PCR. In the table there are tens of thousands of clones, 88% of which are singletons. Germline V CDR1 and CDR2: LNHNV, YYDKDF (reference sequence). This CDR3 has 15 amino acids. V lost 3 bases and J 1 base, leaving 13 bases between the germline ends. The receptor was isolated from an adult with an advanced solid tumor such as melanoma, head and neck, liver or kidney cancer. V usage is TRBV15 and J usage is TRBJ2-7; D is possibly TRBD1 or TRBD2 (6 bases each). Material: CD4+ or CD8+ T cells sorted from blood, obtained in a trial of the OX40 agonist ivuxolimab. CDR3 DNA: TGTGCCACCAGCAGGGGAGGTAGGGGGTCCTACGAGCAGTACTTC. Translated, it gives CATSRGGRGSYEQYF.